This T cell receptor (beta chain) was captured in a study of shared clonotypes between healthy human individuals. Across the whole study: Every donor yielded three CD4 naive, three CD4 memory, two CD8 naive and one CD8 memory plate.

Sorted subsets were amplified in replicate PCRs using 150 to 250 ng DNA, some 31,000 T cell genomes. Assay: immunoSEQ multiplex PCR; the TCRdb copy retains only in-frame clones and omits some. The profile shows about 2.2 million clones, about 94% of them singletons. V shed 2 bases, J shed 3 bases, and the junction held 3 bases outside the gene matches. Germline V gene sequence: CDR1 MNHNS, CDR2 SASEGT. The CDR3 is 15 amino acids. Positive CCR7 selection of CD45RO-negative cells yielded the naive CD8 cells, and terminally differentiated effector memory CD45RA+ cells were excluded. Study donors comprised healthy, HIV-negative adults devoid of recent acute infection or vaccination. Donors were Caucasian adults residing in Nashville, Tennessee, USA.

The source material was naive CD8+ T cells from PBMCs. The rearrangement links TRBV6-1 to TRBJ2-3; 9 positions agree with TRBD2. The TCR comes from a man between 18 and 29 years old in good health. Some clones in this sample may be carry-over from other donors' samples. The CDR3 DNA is TGTGCCAGCAGTGAAATCGCGGGAGGGACAGATACGCAGTATTTT. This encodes CASSEIAGGTDTQYF.